A single sample gave rise to the 24 T cell receptor beta chains below, sequenced in a study of response to subunit inactivated influenza vaccine. TCRdb itself ran the RT-PCR reads through MiXCR, one entry per CDR3 protein. The sample yields about 540,000 distinct CDR3 sequences, around 21% seen once. These data were likewise used in another study, on T cells expressing NK-cell markers. As that study records: TCR beta libraries carry UMIs added by 5'RACE template switching.

The sample here was CD4+ T cells sorted from PBMCs, taken less than 13 days after vaccination. The receptors derive from a man aged 45 to 65 who received an inactivated influenza vaccine.

The V call is TRBV27, the J call TRBJ1-1, with 7 bases identical to TRBD1. The CDR3 length is 16 residues. J lost 0 bases, V lost 4 bases, and 8 bases had no gene match. Germline V gene lookup returns CDR1 MNHEY and CDR2 SMNVEV (reference sequence). The CDR3 reads CASSYLRQGMNTEAFF. CDR3 bases: TGTGCCAGCAGTTACCTACGACAGGGTATGAACACTGAAGCTTTCTTT.

This clonotype was seen once. V and J are TRBV7-8 and TRBJ1-2; D remains ambiguous. Germline loops: CDR1 SGHVS, CDR2 FQNEAQ. V was clipped by 0 bases and J by 3 bases, with 5 bases between them. CDR3 length: 13 residues. Here the CDR3 DNA reads TGTGCCAGCAGCTTAGCGGTCGACTATGGCTACACCTTC. Translation gives CASSLAVDYGYTF.

The chain has TRBV28 and TRBJ2-2, with D perhaps matching TRBD1 (5 bases). This CDR3 region has 14 residues. Germline-derived CDR1 and CDR2 are MDHEN and SYDVKM. Trimming cost V 8 bases and J 4 bases, with 14 bases left between them. CDR3 coding DNA: TGTGCCAGCCCCAGGGCAGGGTCCACCGGGGAGCTGTTTTTT. Residues: CASPRAGSTGELFF.

V gene TRBV5-6 combines with J gene TRBJ2-3; D call uncertain. With 5 bases removed from V and 5 bases from J, the gap between germline ends came to 12 bases. The CDR3 extends over 13 amino acids. Germline-derived CDR1 and CDR2 are SGHDT and YYEEEE. The CDR3 is CASSWPGIDTQYF. CDR3 sequence (DNA): TGTGCCAGCAGTTGGCCCGGAATAGATACGCAGTATTTT.

V is TRBV20-1 and J is TRBJ1-5; D gene unclear. V was shortened by 5 bases and J by 0 bases, with 17 bases between the two germline ends. Germline V gene lookup returns CDR1 DFQATT and CDR2 SNEGSKA (reference sequence). The CDR3 spans 16 residues. The chain's CDR3 is CSAPGPAGISNQPQHF. The CDR3 DNA is TGCAGTGCTCCAGGTCCCGCAGGTATTAGCAATCAGCCCCAGCATTTT.

This chain uses TRBV20-1 with TRBJ2-3, with no clear D. Germline values: CDR1 DFQATT, CDR2 SNEGSKA (reference sequence). With 1 base removed from V and 2 bases from J, the gap between germline ends came to 16 bases. The CDR3 is 16 amino acids. This CDR3 is CSARGIPGSFTDTQYF. CDR3 coding DNA: TGCAGTGCTAGAGGCATTCCAGGCAGCTTCACAGATACGCAGTATTTT.

J is TRBJ2-5 and V is TRBV7-9; 7 positions agree with TRBD1. In germline, CDR1 is SEHNR, CDR2 FQNEAQ (reference sequence). Germline trimming cut 3 bases from V and 5 bases from J; bases unmatched to any gene: 9. CDR3 length equals 15 residues. In DNA, the CDR3 is TGTGCCAGCAGCTTCGGGACAGTCGAGGGGGAGACCCAGTACTTC. Translation gives CASSFGTVEGETQYF. Using reference TRBV7-9 and TRBJ2-5 for the parts outside the CDR3, the full variable domain is DTGVSQNPRHKITKRGQNVTFRCDPISEHNRLYWYRQTLGQGPEFLTYFQNEAQLEKSRLLSDRFSAERPKGSFSTLEIQRTEQGDSAMYLCASSFGTVEGETQYFGPGTRLLVL.

The CDR3 DNA is TGCAGTGCCAAAGGGGGCTGGGGAGGACCTTCGTCGTCCTACAATGAGCAGTTCTTC. This codes for CSAKGGWGGPSSSYNEQFF. This chain links TRBV20-1 with TRBJ2-1; D is perhaps TRBD1 (7 bases). Germline V gene sequence: CDR1 DFQATT, CDR2 SNEGSKA (reference sequence). This CDR3 has 19 amino acids. Trimming stripped 6 bases from V and 1 base from J, with 28 bases between.

This clonotype was detected a few times. The rearrangement joins TRBV5-1 to TRBJ1-1; D gene ambiguous. V gave up 2 bases and J gave up 2 bases, with 7 bases separating them. Germline loops: CDR1 SGHRS, CDR2 YFSETQ. The CDR3 runs to 13 residues. The CDR3 DNA reads TGCGCCAGCAGCTTTAAGAAAAACACTGAAGCTTTCTTT. Protein: CASSFKKNTEAFF.

The chain is built from TRBV12-3 or TRBV12-4 and TRBJ1-2, with 12 bases that match TRBD1. This CDR3 region has 13 residues. The V segment lost 8 bases and the J segment 8 bases; nucleotides outside the gene matches: 6. CDR3 in DNA: TGTGCCAGCTGCTGGGACAGGGGGCAAGGCTACACCTTC. It yields the protein CASCWDRGQGYTF.

This clonotype was counted between two and nine times. The chain has TRBV3-1 and TRBJ1-2; TRBD1 is a possible D gene (6 bases). The germline gives CDR1 LGHDT, CDR2 YNNKEL (reference sequence). The CDR3 totals 15 residues. V lost 1 base and J 4 bases, leaving 13 bases between the germline ends. The CDR3, as DNA: TGTGCCAGCAGCCAAGTCCGGGGGGCTGGCTATGGCTACACCTTC. Protein: CASSQVRGAGYGYTF.

The J gene is TRBJ2-1, the V gene TRBV7-9; TRBD2 aligns across 8 bases. Unmatched junction bases numbered 6, after V lost 5 bases and J lost 3 bases. CDR3 length: 15 residues. Germline lookup yields CDR1 SEHNR and CDR2 FQNEAQ (reference sequence). This chain's CDR3 is CASSRGLGDYNEQFF. The CDR3 DNA follows: TGTGCCAGCAGCCGGGGACTAGGAGACTACAATGAGCAGTTCTTC.

This clonotype was picked up a small number of times. This rearrangement joins TRBV7-8 to TRBJ2-7; weak D call: TRBD2 (6 bases). Trimming removed 1 base from V and 4 bases from J, with 17 bases in between. Germline assignment: CDR1 SGHVS and CDR2 FQNEAQ. The CDR3 has 16 amino acids. This chain's CDR3 is CASSLVASRESYEQYF. CDR3 DNA: TGTGCCAGCAGCTTAGTCGCCTCCCGGGAGTCTTACGAGCAGTACTTC.

This clonotype has a handful of counts. CDR3 protein: CASIGFANTGELFF. The CDR3 DNA is TGTGCCAGTATCGGGTTCGCGAACACCGGGGAGCTGTTTTTT. The chain carries TRBV19 and TRBJ2-2; D is ambiguous. Trimming took off 7 bases at V and 0 bases at J, with 9 bases between the two ends. The CDR3 spans 14 residues. Germline assignment: CDR1 LNHDA and CDR2 SQIVND (reference sequence).

The chain joins TRBV7-2 to TRBJ1-1; 7 positions agree with TRBD1. Losses at the gene ends were 5 bases for V and 1 base for J; bases not matched to a gene: 7. From germline, CDR1 is SGHTA and CDR2 FQGNSA. The CDR3 is 15 residues long. CDR3 nucleotide sequence: TGTGCCAGCAGCAGCGCTGGACAGGCGAACACTGAAGCTTTCTTT. Its translation is CASSSAGQANTEAFF.

CDR3 loop: CASSQGPGMNTEAFF. The CDR3 DNA is TGTGCCAGCAGCCAAGGTCCGGGAATGAACACTGAAGCTTTCTTT. The chain couples TRBV4-2 to TRBJ1-1; D not resolved. Germline CDR1 reads LGHNA; CDR2 reads YNFKEQ. The V gene lost 1 base and the J gene lost 0 bases, with 9 bases spanning the gap. This CDR3 is built from 15 residues.

This rearrangement joins TRBV4-1 to TRBJ1-5, with no clear D. The CDR3 is 17 amino acids. V gave up 1 base and J gave up 0 bases, with 13 bases separating them. Germline loops: CDR1 MGHRA, CDR2 YSYEKL. The CDR3 sequence is CASSQAWGDNSNQPQHF. As DNA, the CDR3 is TGCGCCAGCAGCCAAGCATGGGGAGACAATAGCAATCAGCCCCAGCATTTT.

This clonotype was seen a handful of times. The chain employs TRBV12-3 or TRBV12-4 and TRBJ2-1; possible D gene TRBD2, 5 bases. The CDR3 contains 13 residues. The V end was cut by 6 bases, the J end by 8 bases, with 14 bases between. CDR3 residues: CASSHGSSDEQFF. In nucleotides, the CDR3 is TGTGCCAGCAGCCATGGGAGTAGCGATGAGCAGTTCTTC.

There are a few counts of this clonotype. The J gene is TRBJ2-3, the V gene TRBV6-1; no definite D call. With 8 bases removed from V and 0 bases from J, the gap between germline ends came to 12 bases. The germline V gene has CDR1 MNHNS and CDR2 SASEGT. The CDR3 covers 14 residues. The CDR3 loop is CASLPAVSTDTQYF. The CDR3 region has the DNA TGTGCCAGCCTACCTGCGGTTAGCACAGATACGCAGTATTTT.

This clonotype appeared a few times. Here the CDR3 reads CASSAWPYEQYF. The CDR3 DNA sequence: TGTGCCAGCAGCGCTTGGCCCTACGAGCAGTACTTC. The chain couples TRBV7-2 to TRBJ2-7; D is uncertain. V lost 5 bases and J 2 bases, leaving 7 bases between the germline ends. The CDR3 is 12 amino acids. Germline V gives CDR1 SGHTA, CDR2 FQGNSA.

V is TRBV6-2 or TRBV6-3 and J is TRBJ2-1; TRBD2 is a possible D gene (6 bases). Deletions cut 0 bases from V and 0 bases from J, with 18 bases between. The CDR3 sequence is 19 residues long. Per germline, CDR1 MNHEY and CDR2 SVGEGT. The CDR3 reads CASSYSLGGTFRSYNEQFF. As DNA, the CDR3 is TGTGCCAGCAGTTACTCGTTAGGCGGGACCTTCCGCTCCTACAATGAGCAGTTCTTC.

Only a few counts were recorded for this clonotype. This chain connects TRBV20-1 to TRBJ2-3; no reliable D call. The germline V and J ends were trimmed by 1 base and 0 bases, with 11 bases remaining between them. The CDR3 length is 15 residues. CDR1 is DFQATT and CDR2 is SNEGSKA in the germline V gene (reference sequence). The CDR3 DNA reads TGCAGTGCTAGAGGAGCCCCGACTAGCACAGATACGCAGTATTTT. This encodes CSARGAPTSTDTQYF.

J is TRBJ2-1 and V is TRBV4-2, with D perhaps TRBD2 (5 bases). The CDR3 extends over 16 amino acids. Germline-derived CDR1 and CDR2 are LGHNA and YNFKEQ. The V and J ends lost 1 base and 4 bases respectively, with 14 bases between them. The CDR3 DNA reads as TGTGCCAGCAGCCAAGTCTCGGGAATAAATTACAATGAGCAGTTCTTC. Its translation is CASSQVSGINYNEQFF.

This clonotype turned up a few times. The DNA for the CDR3 is TGCAGCGTTGAAGGGCTATTTAGTAATGAGCAGTTCTTC. Its protein product is CSVEGLFSNEQFF. The chain recombines TRBV29-1 with TRBJ2-1; D not certain. Deletions cut 1 base from V and 7 bases from J, with 11 bases between. CDR3 length: 13 amino acids. Germline lookup yields CDR1 SQVTM and CDR2 ANQGSEA.